The sequence of this TCR beta chain was determined in a study of vaccination effects on CD4 cells after COVID-19. Study outcomes and limitations: Whether induced by infection or by vaccine, clones showed marked clonal contraction late after vaccination.

Prior to sequencing, the ViraFEST assay stimulated PBMC with viral peptide pools, which expanded the antigen-specific CD4+ T cells. When nine to ten days of culture had elapsed, CD4+ T cells were isolated. This person's SARS-CoV-2 infection, confirmed by PCR, occurred between March and December 2020. IL-2 medium was substituted for half the medium on days 3 and 7. Points on this clone: Its antigen remains unknown.

The table came from immunoSEQ multiplex PCR; TCRdb's copy has only in-frame clones and leaves some out. The table lists under 55,000 clones, approximately 81% of them singletons. V was shortened by 6 bases and J by 2 bases, with 12 bases between the two germline ends. Germline CDR1 reads SEHNR; CDR2 reads FQNEAQ (reference sequence). CDR3 length: 14 amino acids. The rearrangement joins TRBV7-9 to TRBJ2-3, with a weak D call TRBD1 (6 bases). This clonotype originated in a human donor who had a prior SARS-CoV-2 infection. The sequenced sample was CD4+ T cells from PBMCs cultured with a peptide pool, obtained before COVID-19 vaccination. CDR3 bases: TGTGCCAGCAGGCAGGGGTGGGACACAGATACGCAGTATTTT. Encoded protein: CASRQGWDTDTQYF.